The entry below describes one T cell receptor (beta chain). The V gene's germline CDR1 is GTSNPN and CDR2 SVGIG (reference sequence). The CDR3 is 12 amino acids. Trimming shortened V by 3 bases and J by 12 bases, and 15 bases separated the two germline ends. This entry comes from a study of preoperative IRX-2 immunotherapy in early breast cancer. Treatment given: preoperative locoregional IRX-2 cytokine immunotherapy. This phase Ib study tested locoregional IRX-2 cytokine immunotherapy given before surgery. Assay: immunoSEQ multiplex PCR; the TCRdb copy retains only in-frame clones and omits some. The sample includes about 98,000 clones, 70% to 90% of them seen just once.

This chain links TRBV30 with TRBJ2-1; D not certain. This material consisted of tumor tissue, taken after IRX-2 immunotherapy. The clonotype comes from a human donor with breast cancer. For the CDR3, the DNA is TGTGCCTGGAGCTCTTGGGGAAAGGTGCAGTTCTTC. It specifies CAWSSWGKVQFF.